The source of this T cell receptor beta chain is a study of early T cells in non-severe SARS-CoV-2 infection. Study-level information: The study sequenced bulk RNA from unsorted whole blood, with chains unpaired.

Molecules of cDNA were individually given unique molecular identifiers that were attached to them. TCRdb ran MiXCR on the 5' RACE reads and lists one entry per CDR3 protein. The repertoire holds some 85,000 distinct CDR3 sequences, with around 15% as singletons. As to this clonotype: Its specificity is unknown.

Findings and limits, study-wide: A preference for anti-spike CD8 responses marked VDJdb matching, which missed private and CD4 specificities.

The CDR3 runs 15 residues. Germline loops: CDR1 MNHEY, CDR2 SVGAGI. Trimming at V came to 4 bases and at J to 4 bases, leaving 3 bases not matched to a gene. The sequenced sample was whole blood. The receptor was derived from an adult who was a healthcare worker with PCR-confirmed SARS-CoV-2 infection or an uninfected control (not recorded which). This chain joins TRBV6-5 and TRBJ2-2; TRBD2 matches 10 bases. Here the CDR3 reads CASSSSGGGTGELFF. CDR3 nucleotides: TGTGCCAGCAGTTCTAGCGGGGGTGGCACCGGGGAGCTGTTTTTT.